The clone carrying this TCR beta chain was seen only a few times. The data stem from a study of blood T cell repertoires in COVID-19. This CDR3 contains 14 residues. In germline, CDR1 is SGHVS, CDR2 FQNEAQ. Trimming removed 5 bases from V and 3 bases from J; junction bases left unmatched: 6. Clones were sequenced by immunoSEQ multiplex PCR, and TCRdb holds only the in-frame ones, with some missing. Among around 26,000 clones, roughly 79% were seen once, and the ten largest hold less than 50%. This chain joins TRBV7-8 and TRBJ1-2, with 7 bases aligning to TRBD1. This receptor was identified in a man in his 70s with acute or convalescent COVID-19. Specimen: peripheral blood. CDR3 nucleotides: TGTGCCAGCAGCCGAGACAGGGCCGACTATGGCTACACCTTC. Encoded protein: CASSRDRADYGYTF.